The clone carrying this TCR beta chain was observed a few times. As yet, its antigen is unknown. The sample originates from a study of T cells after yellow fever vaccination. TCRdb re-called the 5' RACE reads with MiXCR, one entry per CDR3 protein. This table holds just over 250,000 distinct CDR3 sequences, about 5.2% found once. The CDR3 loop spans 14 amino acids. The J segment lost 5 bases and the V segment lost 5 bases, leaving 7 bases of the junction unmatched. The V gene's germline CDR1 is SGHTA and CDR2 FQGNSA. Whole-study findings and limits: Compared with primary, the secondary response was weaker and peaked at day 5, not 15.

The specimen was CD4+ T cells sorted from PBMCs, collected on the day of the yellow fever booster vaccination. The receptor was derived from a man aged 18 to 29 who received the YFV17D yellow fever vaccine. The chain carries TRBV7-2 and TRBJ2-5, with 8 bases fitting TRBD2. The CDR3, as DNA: TGTGCCAGCAGCCGAGGTGGCGGGGGGGAGACCCAGTACTTC. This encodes CASSRGGGGETQYF.